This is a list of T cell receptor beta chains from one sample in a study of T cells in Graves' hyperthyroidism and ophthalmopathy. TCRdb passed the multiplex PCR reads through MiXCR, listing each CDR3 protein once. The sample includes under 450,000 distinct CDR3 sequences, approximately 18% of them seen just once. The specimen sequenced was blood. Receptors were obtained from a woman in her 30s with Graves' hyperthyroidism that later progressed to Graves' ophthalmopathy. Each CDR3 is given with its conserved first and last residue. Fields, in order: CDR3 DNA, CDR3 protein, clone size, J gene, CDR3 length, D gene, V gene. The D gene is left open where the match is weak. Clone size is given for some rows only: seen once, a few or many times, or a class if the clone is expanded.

- | CSVWGQGSGRTF | - | TRBJ1-2 | 12 | - | TRBV29-1
TGTGCCAGCAGTTTGATAACAGGGGGCGCGAACACCGGGGAGCTGTTTTTT | CASSLITGGANTGELFF | many | TRBJ2-2 | 17 | TRBD1 | TRBV27
TGTGCCAGCAGCTTAGCCTCCGGAATGAGGAGCACAGATACGCAGTATTTT | CASSLASGMRSTDTQYF | few | TRBJ2-3 | 17 | - | TRBV7-9
TGTGCCAGCAGCTTGGACGCGGGGGAAGAGACCCAGTACTTC | CASSLDAGEETQYF | few | TRBJ2-5 | 14 | TRBD2 | TRBV5-6
TGTGCCAGCAGCGACAGCGCCGGGGAGCTGTTTTTT | CASSDSAGELFF | - | TRBJ2-2 | 12 | - | TRBV12-3/TRBV12-4
TGTGCCAGCAGCGAGGGGACATCCGAGCAGTACTTC | CASSEGTSEQYF | few | TRBJ2-7 | 12 | - | TRBV5-6
TGTGCCAGCAGTCCCCCCTGGAGCGGGAGGGGTACCGGGGAGCTGTTTTTT | CASSPPWSGRGTGELFF | many | TRBJ2-2 | 17 | TRBD2 | TRBV2
TGCAGTGCGGCCCTCGAGGGGCCGGTCGGGGAGCTGTTTTTT | CSAALEGPVGELFF | many | TRBJ2-2 | 14 | - | TRBV20-1
TGTGCCAGCAGTTTTTTGGACAGTCAAGAGACCCAGTACTTC | CASSFLDSQETQYF | many | TRBJ2-5 | 14 | - | TRBV27
TGTGCCAGTAGTCCCCGTCTACGAGGATACGAGCAGTACTTC | CASSPRLRGYEQYF | many | TRBJ2-7 | 14 | - | TRBV19
TGTGCCAGCAGCCCCGGGGGCCCATTGGGCACCGGGGAGCTGTTTTTT | CASSPGGPLGTGELFF | - | TRBJ2-2 | 16 | - | TRBV7-3
TGTGCCAGCAGCTCGGGCCTCTTTCCCTACGAGCAGTACTTC | CASSSGLFPYEQYF | many | TRBJ2-7 | 14 | - | TRBV5-6
TGTGCCAGCTCACCAAGGAAAGGGGACGAGCAGTACTTC | CASSPRKGDEQYF | many | TRBJ2-7 | 13 | - | TRBV18
TGTGCCAGCAGCTTGAATAAGTACAATGAGCAGTTCTTC | CASSLNKYNEQFF | many | TRBJ2-1 | 13 | - | TRBV11-3
TGCAGTGTACCGACTAGCGGGGGCACAGATACGCAGTATTTT | CSVPTSGGTDTQYF | - | TRBJ2-3 | 14 | TRBD2 | TRBV20-1
TGTGCCAGCAGCTCAGACGGTCGCAATCAGCCCCAGCATTTT | CASSSDGRNQPQHF | - | TRBJ1-5 | 14 | - | TRBV7-9
TGTGCCAGCAGCCACACCGCACAGGGTCATGAGCAGTTCTTC | CASSHTAQGHEQFF | many | TRBJ2-1 | 14 | - | TRBV3-1
TGTGCCAGCAGTTTTCGCGACTCCTACAATGAGCAGTTCTTC | CASSFRDSYNEQFF | many | TRBJ2-1 | 14 | - | TRBV28
TGTGCCAGTAGGGCTAGCGGGAGGTCCTACAATGAGCAGTTCTTC | CASRASGRSYNEQFF | - | TRBJ2-1 | 15 | TRBD2 | TRBV19
TGTGCCAGCAGGCGACAGGGGGCTGAAGCTTTCTTT | CASRRQGAEAFF | many | TRBJ1-1 | 12 | TRBD1 | TRBV12-3/TRBV12-4
TGTGCCAGCAGTAAGGGACTAGGTGTCTACAATGAGCAGTTCTTC | CASSKGLGVYNEQFF | - | TRBJ2-1 | 15 | TRBD2 | TRBV27
TGTGCCAGCAGTGCCTCCGGGACGGGGAAAGAGACCCAGTACTTC | CASSASGTGKETQYF | - | TRBJ2-5 | 15 | - | TRBV25-1
TGCAGTGCTGGGACCAACCTGGAGACCCAGTACTTC | CSAGTNLETQYF | - | TRBJ2-5 | 12 | - | TRBV20-1
TGTGCCAGCAGTGTTTCGTTTGGGGACAGGCGGTATGGCTACACCTTC | CASSVSFGDRRYGYTF | many | TRBJ1-2 | 16 | TRBD1 | TRBV6-1
TGTGCCAGCAGGGGCTCCGGGACTAGCGGGACCGGCTCCTACAATGAGCAGTTCTTC | CASRGSGTSGTGSYNEQFF | - | TRBJ2-1 | 19 | TRBD2 | TRBV12-3/TRBV12-4
TGTGCCAGCTCACCACTAGCGGGAGAACTAGAGACCCAGTACTTC | CASSPLAGELETQYF | many | TRBJ2-5 | 15 | TRBD2 | TRBV18
TGTGCCAGCAGTCCCATTTCGGGTGAGCAGTTCTTC | CASSPISGEQFF | many | TRBJ2-1 | 12 | - | TRBV6-2/TRBV6-3